Listed below are T cell receptor beta chains from one sample, sequenced in a study of cytomegalovirus exposure and HLA in healthy donors. Clones were sequenced by immunoSEQ multiplex PCR, and TCRdb holds only the in-frame ones, with some missing. The sample has approximately 170,000 clones, less than 85% seen once. Specimen: PBMCs. Every receptor here comes from a man under 40 in good health and CMV-seropositive. Both conserved end residues are part of each CDR3. Fields, in order: J gene, V gene, CDR3 protein.

TRBJ1-4,TRBV28,CASEGAPAVREKLFF
TRBJ1-2,TRBV5-1,CASSLAGLSGYTF
TRBJ2-1,TRBV4-2,CASSQAGTRNAPQFF
TRBJ1-5,TRBV10-3,CAIGASGQPQHF
TRBJ2-4,TRBV5-4,CASSLGQNKNIQYF
TRBJ2-5,TRBV12-5,CASGHRGRGYQETQYF
TRBJ1-2,TRBV7-9,CASSLQSSGRVYGYTF
TRBJ1-2,TRBV6-6,CASSYPTRSIYGYTF
TRBJ2-7,TRBV19,CASSIVLGGAYEQYF
TRBJ1-5,TRBV10-3,CAISASLLQGALGNQPQHF
TRBJ2-7,TRBV30,CAWSHRAYEQYF
TRBJ2-5,TRBV4-3,CASSQWGEREIGETQYF
TRBJ1-5,TRBV7-9,CASSIQGAGNQPQHF
TRBJ1-3,TRBV7-7,CASSLTDRGNTIYF
TRBJ1-5,TRBV13,CASSQDNRYNQPQHF
TRBJ1-5,TRBV10-3,CAISDGQGGNQPQHF
TRBJ2-3,TRBV13,CASSLPSGDRSSTDTQYF
TRBJ2-5,TRBV7-2,CASSPASGGLETQYF
TRBJ1-3,TRBV7-9,CASTSQQATGNTIYF
TRBJ1-3,TRBV10-3,CAISGAQPSSGNTIYF
TRBJ1-2,TRBV5-6,CASSLGGQGQDGYTF
TRBJ2-7,TRBV16,CASREGPDRPSRVGAYEQYF
TRBJ1-5,TRBV7-8,CASSLNRVPGNQPQHF
TRBJ2-1,TRBV10-3,CAITPGGGAWEQFF
TRBJ2-5,TRBV19,CVSSIGRGGETQYF
TRBJ2-2,TRBV10-3,CAISRKSGSSAGELFF
TRBJ2-7,TRBV6-6,CASSPPRGGTYEQYF
TRBJ1-1,TRBV7-3,CASCAGVGTEAFF
TRBJ1-1,TRBV11-1,CASRLPGLLTEAFF
TRBJ1-2,TRBV29-1,CSVVRGDYGYTF
TRBJ1-6,TRBV7-2,CASSEAGGSPLHF
TRBJ1-6,TRBV7-6,CASSETGTDPSYSPLHF
TRBJ2-7,TRBV28,CASSSLAGYYEQYF
TRBJ2-5,TRBV15,CATSRRTGQETQYF
TRBJ2-3,TRBV7-2,CASSLVALAGGFTDTQYF
TRBJ2-2,TRBV4-3,CASSHNGRDGVDTGELFF
TRBJ2-3,TRBV7-2,CASSPRGRAGLSTDTQYF
TRBJ2-1,TRBV27,CASSLSSSLAGGLFENEQFF
TRBJ2-1,TRBV27,CASSLSIRDRVYNEQFF
TRBJ2-1,TRBV6-5,CASSSTSGANNEQFF
TRBJ2-3,TRBV7-9,CASSPVDRTQYF
TRBJ1-1,TRBV11-2,CASTRQGGTEAFF
TRBJ1-5,TRBV6-1,CASSVQGNNQPQHF
TRBJ2-3,TRBV9,CASSVASGSVSDTQYF
TRBJ2-1,TRBV6-5,CARHRESRGEQFF
TRBJ1-5,TRBV7-2,CASSPRQGSNQPQHF
TRBJ2-2,TRBV5-1,CASSHRASGGQTNTGELFF
TRBJ2-5,TRBV7-2,CASSLYPPPGGGETQYF
TRBJ1-4,TRBV5-6,CASSGPNLNEKLFF
TRBJ1-3,TRBV7-2,CASSLGQGFYTIYF
TRBJ1-4,TRBV25-1,CASSEARGNEKLFF
TRBJ1-5,TRBV7-8,CASSMTVFSNQPQHF
TRBJ2-7,TRBV7-9,CASSLGGGYEQYF